The present entry profiles one TCR beta chain with its context. This table comes from immunoSEQ multiplex PCR, and its TCRdb copy is limited to in-frame clones, with some not included. The table shows roughly 73,000 clones, with around 90% occurring only once. This record comes from a study of T cell changes during pregnancy in multiple sclerosis. Germline V gives CDR1 SGHNT, CDR2 YENEEA. The CDR3 consists of 14 residues. V was clipped by 5 bases and J by 5 bases; unmatched bases: 7. Sample: peripheral blood, taken in the second trimester of pregnancy. The genes are TRBV11-3 and TRBJ2-7, with 9 bases that match TRBD1. This receptor was taken from a female donor in good health, enrolled as a control in a pregnancy study. The CDR3 DNA is TGTGCCAGCAGCCCCGGGACAGGGTACGACGAGCAGTACTTC. This sequence encodes CASSPGTGYDEQYF. The full variable domain, its missing parts supplied by reference TRBV11-3 and TRBJ2-7, is EAGVVQSPRYKIIEKKQPVAFWCNPISGHNTLYWYLQNLGQGPELLIRYENEEAVDDSQLPKDRFSAERLKGVDSTLKIQPAELGDSAVYLCASSPGTGYDEQYFGPGTRLTVT.